The clone carrying this TCR beta chain has only one observation. Antigen unknown. This sample was included in a study of T cell responses to AZD1222 COVID-19 vaccine. Study as a whole: Some second doses came at about 4 weeks and others at about 12 weeks; these were pooled. Study-wide findings and caveats: Nearly half of spike-specific TCRs reportedly go after variant regions that carry no mutations. Along spike, vaccine-associated CD4 TCRs were found throughout, with dominance at 160-218 and 743-854.

Only in-frame clones appear in the TCRdb table, and some are missing; sequencing was by immunoSEQ multiplex PCR. The data contain 100,000 to 150,000 clones, just over 85% of them singletons. Trimming left V 2 bases short and J 2 bases short, with 10 bases between. The germline CDR1 and CDR2 sequences are SGHTA and FQGNSA. The CDR3 is 14 residues long. The chain employs TRBV7-2 and TRBJ2-7; D not certain. The source of this sequence is an adult in good health. The source material was peripheral blood, sampled on day 0 of AZD1222 vaccination. The CDR3 DNA is TGTGCCAGCAGCTTACCCGGAGTTGCCTACGAGCAGTACTTC. It codes for CASSLPGVAYEQYF.